This T cell receptor (beta chain) originates from a study of blood T cell repertoires in COVID-19. Sequencing was performed with immunoSEQ multiplex PCR; in TCRdb, only in-frame clones are kept and a portion is missing. Of roughly 350,000 clones in the sample, roughly 90% were seen once. V was shortened by 0 bases and J by 6 bases, with 13 bases between the two germline ends. CDR1 is SGHRS, CDR2 YFSETQ, per germline. The CDR3 is made up of 16 amino acids. Sequenced input: PBMCs or T cells enriched from blood (not recorded which). The chain employs TRBV5-1 and TRBJ1-6; maybe TRBD1 (6 bases). The clonotype comes from a woman aged 25 to 39 who had recovered from COVID-19. CDR3 sequence (DNA): TGCGCCAGCAGCTTGGGGGACACAGTAGCTAATTCACCCCTCCACTTT. Translating it yields CASSLGDTVANSPLHF. The full variable domain, rest sourced from reference TRBV5-1 and TRBJ1-6, is KAGVTQTPRYLIKTRGQQVTLSCSPISGHRSVSWYQQTPGQGLQFLFEYFSETQRNKGNFPGRFSGRQFSNSRSEMNVSTLELGDSALYLCASSLGDTVANSPLHFGNGTRLTVT.